The sequence of this TCR beta chain was determined in a study of blood T cell repertoires in COVID-19. Study-level background: The United States, Italy and Spain supplied acute and convalescent COVID-19 samples.

The table came from immunoSEQ multiplex PCR; TCRdb's copy has only in-frame clones and leaves some out. The data show approximately 270,000 clones, around nine tenths seen once. CDR3 size: 16 residues. V lost 5 bases and J lost 4; bases outside the gene matches: 5. CDR1 and CDR2 (germline): SEHNR, FQNEAQ (reference sequence). This clone was found a few times. Source material: peripheral blood. The source of this sequence is a man between 18 and 35 years old with active or convalescent COVID-19. The chain uses TRBV7-9 and TRBJ2-2, with 12 bases lining up with TRBD2. DNA of the CDR3: TGTGCCAGCAGCCAAGGACTAGCGGGATCCACCGGGGAGCTGTTTTTT. Its translation is CASSQGLAGSTGELFF.